The 25 T cell receptor beta chains presented below share a single source sample, sequenced in a study of blood T cells in healthy people across ages. PCR was performed a second time for 7 to 11 cycles using a sample-barcoded 5' primer and a J-beta primer mix. TCRdb recomputed calls from the 5' RACE reads with MiXCR, one row per CDR3 protein. The sample lists approximately 490,000 distinct CDR3 sequences, around 24% occurring once. In addition, the sample was reused for a study of T cells of mothers and their children.

The sample taken for sequencing was blood. These receptors came from a boy younger than 18 in good health.

The rearrangement links TRBV10-3 to TRBJ1-6; D is possibly TRBD1 (5 bases). There are 23 residues in the CDR3. Germline CDR1 ENHRY, CDR2 SYGVKD. With 0 bases removed from V and 0 bases from J, the gap between germline ends came to 27 bases. The CDR3 loop reads CAISESIFRMADSTSSYNSPLHF. The CDR3 bases are TGTGCCATCAGTGAGTCGATATTTCGAATGGCAGACAGCACGAGCTCCTATAATTCACCCCTCCACTTT.

This clonotype was counted a few times. The chain is built from TRBV7-9 and TRBJ2-5, with D maybe TRBD2 (5 bases). The CDR3 loop spans 17 amino acids. From germline, CDR1 is SEHNR and CDR2 FQNEAQ (reference sequence). V lost 1 base and J 1 base, leaving 16 bases between the germline ends. The CDR3: CASSLVGSGLTQETQYF. The CDR3 bases are TGTGCCAGCAGCTTAGTCGGCAGCGGCCTGACCCAAGAGACCCAGTACTTC.

This chain uses TRBV27 with TRBJ2-5; 10 nucleotides align to TRBD1. The J call may be in error: the DNA end matches TRBJ2-7 better. This CDR3 spans 16 amino acids. Germline CDR1 reads MNHEY; CDR2 reads SMNVEV (reference sequence). The CDR3 region is CASSFSRTGGRYEQYF. The CDR3 DNA follows: TGTGCCAGCAGTTTCTCAAGGACAGGGGGGCGCTACGAGCAGTACTTC.

The chain employs TRBV12-3 or TRBV12-4 and TRBJ2-3; D call uncertain. The CDR3 length is 12 residues. Trimming left V 5 bases short and J 8 bases short, with 11 bases between. The DNA for the CDR3 is TGTGCCAGCAGTCCTTCCGCGAGTACGCAGTATTTT. This sequence encodes CASSPSASTQYF.

This clonotype was seen more than once but under ten times. V is TRBV10-3 and J is TRBJ2-1, with D perhaps matching TRBD1 (5 bases). The DNA end lines up better with TRBJ2-5; the J call may be wrong. Germline V gives CDR1 ENHRY, CDR2 SYGVKD. The CDR3 loop spans 14 amino acids. The CDR3 DNA is TGTGCCATCAGTGAGAAGCAGGGTGGAGAGACCCAGTACTTC. Protein product: CAISEKQGGETQYF.

This clonotype has a handful of counts. The chain combines TRBV20-1 with TRBJ1-5, with D possibly being TRBD1 (5 bases). V lost 2 bases, J lost 0 bases, and 17 bases lay in between. Germline lookup yields CDR1 DFQATT and CDR2 SNEGSKA (reference sequence). This CDR3 is built from 17 residues. Here the CDR3 reads CSARKWEGSYSNQPQHF. The CDR3 DNA reads TGCAGTGCTAGAAAGTGGGAGGGGTCATATAGCAATCAGCCCCAGCATTTT.

J is TRBJ1-2 and V is TRBV9; TRBD1 matches 7 bases. The CDR3 loop spans 13 amino acids. Germline lookup yields CDR1 SGDLS and CDR2 YYNGEE. Trimming removed 0 bases from V and 4 bases from J; junction bases left unmatched: 0. CDR3 in amino acids: CASSVGQGYGYTF. CDR3 nucleotides: TGTGCCAGCAGCGTAGGACAGGGCTATGGCTACACCTTC. Looking up the rest from reference TRBV9 and TRBJ1-2 gives the full variable domain: DSGVTQTPKHLITATGQRVTLRCSPRSGDLSVYWYQQSLDQGLQFLIQYYNGEERAKGNILERFSAQQFPDLHSELNLSSLELGDSALYFCASSVGQGYGYTFGSGTRLTVV.

The J gene is TRBJ2-3, the V gene TRBV27, with TRBD1 as a possible D gene (6 bases). There are 15 residues in the CDR3. The V gene's germline CDR1 is MNHEY and CDR2 SMNVEV (reference sequence). V was cut by 6 bases and J by 2 bases, with 15 bases left in between. Here the CDR3 reads CASSLQGPSTDTQYF. CDR3 sequence (DNA): TGTGCCAGCAGCCTTCAGGGGCCCTCCACAGATACGCAGTATTTT.

The chain employs TRBV28 and TRBJ2-5; 13 nucleotides match TRBD2. The V gene's germline CDR1 is MDHEN and CDR2 SYDVKM. With 6 bases clipped from V and 4 bases from J, the junction kept 11 bases outside the gene matches. CDR3 length equals 17 residues. Here the CDR3 DNA reads TGTGCCAGCAGCTTAGCGCAACTAGCGGGAGGGCGAGAGACCCAGTACTTC. Translation gives CASSLAQLAGGRETQYF.

This chain joins TRBV28 and TRBJ2-5, with D possibly being TRBD2 (5 bases). The CDR3 is 11 residues long. Germline assignment: CDR1 MDHEN and CDR2 SYDVKM. The V end was cut by 5 bases, the J end by 9 bases, with 10 bases between. CDR3 coding DNA: TGTGCCAGCAGTCCAATGGAGGCCCAGTACTTC. This gives the protein CASSPMEAQYF.

This chain links TRBV29-1 with TRBJ2-3, with D perhaps TRBD2 (6 bases). Germline lookup yields CDR1 SQVTM and CDR2 ANQGSEA. The CDR3 has 15 amino acids. Trimming left V 3 bases short and J 5 bases short, with 18 bases between. The CDR3 sequence is CSVEATSNLKDTQYF. CDR3 nucleotides: TGCAGCGTTGAGGCCACTAGCAACTTGAAAGATACGCAGTATTTT.

This clonotype appeared many times. This chain connects TRBV5-1 to TRBJ1-1; a possible D gene is TRBD1 (6 bases). The germline V and J ends were trimmed by 5 bases and 0 bases, with 17 bases remaining between them. The CDR3 loop spans 16 amino acids. The germline V gene has CDR1 SGHRS and CDR2 YFSETQ. The CDR3 coding sequence is TGCGCCAGCAGTCGTGAAACCAGGGGCTTGAACACTGAAGCTTTCTTT. Amino acid sequence: CASSRETRGLNTEAFF.

CDR3 DNA: TGCAGTGCGGATCGGGACGGCCGACACGCCCAGCATTTT. It codes for CSADRDGRHAQHF. The rearrangement joins TRBV20-1 to TRBJ1-5; weak D call: TRBD1 (5 bases). Germline-derived CDR1 and CDR2 are DFQATT and SNEGSKA (reference sequence). CDR3 length: 13 residues. V was cut by 6 bases and J by 11 bases, with 20 bases left in between.

This rearrangement joins TRBV27 to TRBJ2-1; D is undetermined. Trimming removed 3 bases from V and 7 bases from J, with 10 bases in between. From germline, CDR1 is MNHEY and CDR2 SMNVEV (reference sequence). The length of the CDR3 is 13 residues. The CDR3 is CASSLDVGNEQFF. In DNA, the CDR3 is TGTGCCAGCAGTTTGGACGTAGGGAATGAGCAGTTCTTC.

A few counts support this clonotype. The gene calls are TRBV27 and TRBJ1-6; a possible D gene is TRBD1 (5 bases). Germline assignment: CDR1 MNHEY and CDR2 SMNVEV (reference sequence). The CDR3 runs 12 residues. V lost 1 base and J 10 bases, leaving 5 bases between the germline ends. This CDR3 is CASSLWGSPLHF. The CDR3 DNA sequence: TGTGCCAGCAGTTTATGGGGCTCACCCCTCCACTTT.

This rearrangement joins TRBV4-2 to TRBJ2-5; 9 bases are a match to TRBD2. The tail of the sequence fits TRBJ2-1 better, so the J call may be wrong. CDR3 length: 15 residues. Germline V gene sequence: CDR1 LGHNA, CDR2 YNFKEQ. This CDR3 reads CASSLRLAERNEQFF. In nucleotides, the CDR3 is TGTGCCAGCAGCCTAAGACTAGCGGAGCGCAATGAGCAGTTCTTC.

The J gene is TRBJ1-2, the V gene TRBV7-3; D is ambiguous. V was shortened by 2 bases and J by 9 bases, with 22 bases between the two germline ends. This CDR3 spans 16 amino acids. In germline, CDR1 is SGHTA, CDR2 FQGTGA. CDR3 amino acids: CASSLSPGLPSMSYTF. CDR3 DNA: TGTGCCAGCAGCTTATCACCAGGCCTCCCTAGTATGAGCTACACCTTC.

This clonotype was recorded a few times. The chain uses TRBV20-1 and TRBJ2-1; D unresolved. Trimming pared 5 bases from V and 2 bases from J, leaving 4 bases between. The CDR3 contains 11 residues. Germline CDR1 is DFQATT and CDR2 is SNEGSKA (reference sequence). The CDR3 sequence: CSAVPYNEQFF. The CDR3 coding sequence is TGCAGTGCTGTACCCTACAATGAGCAGTTCTTC.

For this clonotype: The junction does not match germline at one end; this may be a read error. The gene calls are TRBV27 and TRBJ2-7; 10 positions match TRBD2. The CDR3 is 16 residues long. Looked up from germline, CDR1 is MNHEY and CDR2 is SMNVEV (reference sequence). CDR3 DNA: TGTGCCAGCGAGAGCCCTAGCGGGAGAAGACCTTACGTGCAGTACTTC. Translated, it gives CASESPSGRRPYVQYF.

The V call is TRBV5-1, the J call TRBJ1-4, with a weak D call TRBD1 (5 bases). Per the germline V gene, CDR1 is SGHRS and CDR2 is YFSETQ. V dropped 0 bases and J dropped 11 bases, with 14 bases sitting between them. The CDR3 consists of 14 residues. This CDR3 reads CASSLVDGGEKLFF. The CDR3 DNA sequence: TGCGCCAGCAGCTTGGTGGACGGGGGGGAGAAACTGTTTTTT. The full variable domain, rest sourced from reference TRBV5-1 and TRBJ1-4, is KAGVTQTPRYLIKTRGQQVTLSCSPISGHRSVSWYQQTPGQGLQFLFEYFSETQRNKGNFPGRFSGRQFSNSRSEMNVSTLELGDSALYLCASSLVDGGEKLFFGSGTQLSVL.

This clonotype has just a few counts. The V call is TRBV24-1, the J call TRBJ2-1; D is unclear. The CDR3 is 12 residues long. V was pared by 1 base and J by 5 bases, with 2 bases between. The germline CDR1 and CDR2 sequences are KGHDR and SFDVKD. The CDR3 nucleotides read TGTGCCACCAGTGATTTAAACAATGAGCAGTTCTTC. Translated, it gives CATSDLNNEQFF.

This clonotype has more than one count but fewer than ten. The chain uses TRBV20-1 and TRBJ1-6; D might be TRBD1 (6 bases). The germline V gene encodes CDR1 DFQATT and CDR2 SNEGSKA (reference sequence). Trimming cost V 4 bases and J 5 bases, with 18 bases left between them. The CDR3 spans 16 residues. The CDR3 bases are TGCAGTGCTACTAAGACAGGTTTGAAGGATAATTCACCCCTCCACTTT. Protein: CSATKTGLKDNSPLHF.

The V gene is TRBV6-2 or TRBV6-3, the J gene TRBJ2-5; 9 bases map to TRBD1. The J call is in doubt because the DNA end fits TRBJ2-7 better. This CDR3 is built from 15 residues. Germline CDR1 reads MNHEY; CDR2 reads SVGEGT. Written as DNA, the CDR3 is TGTGCCAGCAGTTACTCGACAGGGGGTCGTCTCGAGCAGTACTTC. Translating it yields CASSYSTGGRLEQYF.

This clonotype has ten or more counts. This chain links TRBV7-2 with TRBJ2-7; D might be TRBD1 or TRBD2, each matching 5 bases. Germline lookup yields CDR1 SGHTA and CDR2 FQGNSA. The CDR3 has 14 residues. V lost 5 bases, J lost 6 bases, and 17 bases lay in between. The CDR3 DNA reads as TGTGCCAGCAGCCCCGTCATAACGGGGACCGAGCAGTACTTC. Its translation is CASSPVITGTEQYF.

The sample holds a few counts of this clonotype. The V gene is TRBV20-1, the J gene TRBJ1-4; 7 positions match TRBD1. Per germline, CDR1 DFQATT and CDR2 SNEGSKA (reference sequence). This CDR3 is built from 14 residues. V lost 4 bases and J lost 3; bases outside the gene matches: 5. Here the CDR3 DNA reads TGCAGTGCTACCCGACAGGGACCTAATGAAAAACTGTTTTTT. Its protein product is CSATRQGPNEKLFF.